These 13 T cell receptor beta chains were all obtained from the same sample, sequenced in a study of cytomegalovirus exposure and HLA in healthy donors. In the PCR, 60 Vbeta and 13 Jbeta primers were used. The data were produced by immunoSEQ multiplex PCR, yet TCRdb's version contains in-frame clones alone and is incomplete. Of a few hundred thousand clones in the sample, around 89% were seen once. Sequenced material: PBMCs. These receptors all come from a woman in her late teens or twenties in good health and CMV-seronegative.

About this clone: At one end the junction does not follow the germline gene, possibly because of a read error. CDR3 loop: CSSSLMSNSPLHF. The CDR3 DNA follows: TGTTCCAGCAGCTTAATGAGTAATTCACCCCTCCACTTT. V gene TRBV7-9 combines with J gene TRBJ1-6; D call uncertain. The germline V gene encodes CDR1 SEHNR and CDR2 FQNEAQ (reference sequence). The CDR3 has 13 residues. Full variable domain (missing parts from reference TRBV7-9 and TRBJ1-6): DTGVSQNPRHKITKRGQNVTFRCDPISEHNRLYWYRQTLGQGPEFLTYFQNEAQLEKSRLLSDRFSAERPKGSFSTLEIQRTEQGDSAMYLCSSSLMSNSPLHFGNGTRLTVT.

This chain links TRBV5-8 with TRBJ2-2; 10 bases are shared with TRBD2. This CDR3 is 16 amino acids long. The J segment lost 3 bases and the V segment lost 0 bases, leaving 2 bases of the junction unmatched. Germline CDR1 reads SGHTS; CDR2 reads YDEGEE. CDR3 sequence: CASSLGLAGDTGELFF. The CDR3 nucleotides read TGTGCCAGCAGCTTGGGTCTAGCGGGAGACACCGGGGAGCTGTTTTTT.

The chain combines TRBV15 with TRBJ2-7; 7 bases map to TRBD1. V lost 1 base and J lost 0; bases outside the gene matches: 3. CDR1 is LNHNV and CDR2 is YYDKDF in the germline V gene (reference sequence). CDR3 length: 15 amino acids. The CDR3 loop is CATSRAGQVSYEQYF. The CDR3 DNA reads as TGTGCCACCAGCAGAGCCGGACAGGTCTCCTACGAGCAGTACTTC.

The rearrangement links TRBV4-1 to TRBJ2-1, with 7 nucleotides matching TRBD2. The CDR3 extends over 15 amino acids. The germline CDR1 and CDR2 sequences are MGHRA and YSYEKL. V gave up 8 bases and J gave up 6 bases; unmatched junction bases: 13. CDR3 loop: CASRPLALRSNEQFF. The DNA of the CDR3 is TGCGCCAGCCGCCCACTAGCGCTGCGTTCCAATGAGCAGTTCTTC.

The CDR3 spells CASSQDPPGTSGSSYNEQFF. CDR3 sequence (DNA): TGCGCCAGCAGCCAAGATCCCCCCGGGACTAGCGGGAGCTCCTACAATGAGCAGTTCTTC. The genes are TRBV4-3 and TRBJ2-1, with 14 bases matching TRBD2. CDR3 length: 20 amino acids. The ends lost 0 bases at V and 0 bases at J; junction bases unmatched: 7. In germline, CDR1 is LGHNA, CDR2 YSLEER.

The V gene is TRBV9, the J gene TRBJ2-1, with TRBD2 matching 8 bases. In germline, CDR1 is SGDLS, CDR2 YYNGEE. The CDR3 runs 14 residues. The junction had 6 bases not matched to a gene; V was cut back by 4 bases and J by 6 bases. CDR3 protein: CASSTSGSGNEQFF. CDR3 nucleotide sequence: TGTGCCAGCAGCACCAGCGGGAGTGGCAATGAGCAGTTCTTC. The complete variable domain, with remaining parts taken from reference TRBV9 and TRBJ2-1, reads DSGVTQTPKHLITATGQRVTLRCSPRSGDLSVYWYQQSLDQGLQFLIQYYNGEERAKGNILERFSAQQFPDLHSELNLSSLELGDSALYFCASSTSGSGNEQFFGPGTRLTVL.

This rearrangement joins TRBV6-1 to TRBJ2-1; D might be TRBD1 (5 bases). Germline CDR1 and CDR2: MNHNS and SASEGT. V was pared by 5 bases and J by 12 bases, with 20 bases between. This CDR3 has 14 residues. The chain's CDR3 is CASSSFPQGSGQFF. CDR3 bases: TGTGCCAGCAGTTCATTCCCCCAGGGCTCTGGGCAGTTCTTC.

The CDR3 here is CASSAGTGGAIDTQYF. CDR3 bases: TGCGCCAGCAGCGCAGGGACAGGGGGCGCGATAGATACGCAGTATTTT. The chain is built from TRBV5-1 and TRBJ2-3, with 12 bases aligning to TRBD1. Trimming removed 4 bases from V and 5 bases from J; junction bases left unmatched: 8. The CDR3 contains 16 residues. CDR1 and CDR2 from the germline V gene are SGHRS and YFSETQ.

The V gene is TRBV5-1, the J gene TRBJ2-7; the D is unclear. The V and J ends lost 0 bases and 4 bases respectively, with 8 bases between them. Per the germline V gene, CDR1 is SGHRS and CDR2 is YFSETQ. This CDR3 contains 13 residues. The CDR3 loop reads CASSLVVEYEQYF. CDR3 bases: TGCGCCAGCAGCTTGGTGGTAGAATACGAGCAGTACTTC.

This chain connects TRBV2 to TRBJ2-1, with 7 bases identical to TRBD2. CDR1 is SNHLY, CDR2 FYNNEI, per germline. CDR3 size: 13 residues. V shed 6 bases and J 7 bases; nucleotides not matched to a gene: 6. DNA of the CDR3: TGTGCCAGCAGCGGACTAGTGAAAAATGAGCAGTTCTTC. Encoded protein: CASSGLVKNEQFF. The full variable domain, its missing parts supplied by reference TRBV2 and TRBJ2-1, is EPEVTQTPSHQVTQMGQEVILRCVPISNHLYFYWYRQILGQKVEFLVSFYNNEISEKSEIFDDQFSVERPDGSNFTLKIRSTKLEDSAMYFCASSGLVKNEQFFGPGTRLTVL.

The chain employs TRBV4-2 and TRBJ2-1; perhaps TRBD2 as D (5 bases). This CDR3 has 15 amino acids. Trimming removed 0 bases at V and 0 bases at J, with 6 bases between. In germline, CDR1 is LGHNA, CDR2 YNFKEQ. CDR3 in amino acids: CASSQEGSSYNEQFF. CDR3 nucleotides: TGTGCCAGCAGCCAAGAAGGGAGCTCCTACAATGAGCAGTTCTTC.

The table lists this clone with a few counts. V usage is TRBV27 and J usage is TRBJ2-5; 8 nucleotides line up with TRBD1. The DNA end is more similar to TRBJ2-7, so the J call may be wrong. Germline V gene sequence: CDR1 MNHEY, CDR2 SMNVEV (reference sequence). This CDR3 has 15 residues. The CDR3 loop reads CASSSPTGASYEQYF. The CDR3 DNA is TGTGCCAGCAGTTCACCGACAGGGGCCTCCTACGAGCAGTACTTC.

V gene TRBV18 combines with J gene TRBJ2-7, with TRBD1 matching 8 bases. Trimming removed 3 bases from V and 4 bases from J; junction bases left unmatched: 14. Germline loops: CDR1 KGHSH, CDR2 LQKENI. The CDR3 is made up of 17 amino acids. CDR3 protein: CASSPIFGQGFSYEQYF. The CDR3 nucleotides read TGTGCCAGCTCACCTATCTTTGGACAGGGATTCTCTTACGAGCAGTACTTC. Together with reference TRBV18 and TRBJ2-7, the CDR3 gives the full variable domain: NAGVMQNPRHLVRRRGQEARLRCSPMKGHSHVYWYRQLPEEGLKFMVYLQKENIIDESGMPKERFSAEFPKEGPSILRIQQVVRGDSAAYFCASSPIFGQGFSYEQYFGPGTRLTVT.